This T cell receptor (beta chain) was sequenced during a study of beta chain features in type 1 diabetes. Study details: Patients shared similar age, gender and cell yields with healthy donors. Study conclusions and caveats: Whether TCRB rearrangement is influenced by HLA type went unresolved here. Patients showed naive, central memory and Treg TCRB repertoires that appeared more similar than those of healthy donors.

The study reverse transcribed the entire isolated RNA, so it sequenced expressed TCRB transcripts. This table comes from immunoSEQ multiplex PCR, and its TCRdb copy is limited to in-frame clones, with some not included. Counted here are 300,000 to 450,000 clones, about 20% occurring once; the ten biggest clones make up around 0.044%. The CDR3 length is 15 residues. V was trimmed by 0 bases and J by 7 bases, leaving 10 bases between them. CDR1 is MGHRA, CDR2 YSYEKL, per germline. As concerns this clone: Antigen unknown.

This receptor was identified in a woman between 18 and 29 years old in good health. This sequence joins TRBV4-1 and TRBJ1-6, with D perhaps matching TRBD1 (6 bases). Material for sequencing was naive CD4+ T cells from blood. The CDR3 sequence: CASSQEGGVNSPLHF. CDR3 DNA sequence: TGCGCCAGCAGCCAAGAAGGGGGTGTAAATTCACCCCTCCACTTT.